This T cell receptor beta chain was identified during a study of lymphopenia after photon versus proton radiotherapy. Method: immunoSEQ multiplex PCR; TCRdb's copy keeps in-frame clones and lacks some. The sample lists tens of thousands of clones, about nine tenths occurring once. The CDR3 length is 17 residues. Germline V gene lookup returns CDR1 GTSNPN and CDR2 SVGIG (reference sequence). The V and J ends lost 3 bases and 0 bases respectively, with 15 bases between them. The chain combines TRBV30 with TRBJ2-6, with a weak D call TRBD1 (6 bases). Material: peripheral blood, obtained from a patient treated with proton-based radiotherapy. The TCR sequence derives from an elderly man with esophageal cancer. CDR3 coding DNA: TGTGCCTGGAGCCGACCGGGACAACCCTCTGGGGCCAACGTCCTGACTTTC. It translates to CAWSRPGQPSGANVLTF. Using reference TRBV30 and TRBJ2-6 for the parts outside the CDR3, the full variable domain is SQTIHQWPATLVQPVGSPLSLECTVEGTSNPNLYWYRQAAGRGLQLLFYSVGIGQISSEVPQNLSASRPQDRQFILSSKKLLLSDSGFYLCAWSRPGQPSGANVLTFGAGSRLTVL.